The 24 T cell receptor beta chains given below trace back to one sample, sequenced in a study of blood T cell repertoires in COVID-19 (TCRdb year 2020). Library prep was done by the immunoSEQ multiplex PCR assay. This is the immuneACCESS table as TCRdb keeps it, with only in-frame sequences that have V and J called. A part of the clones is gone; compared with another copy, unresolved V genes explain less than half, and the rest is unexplained. The sample contains about 140,000 clones, more than 60% of them found a single time. Around 12% of the sample goes to the ten largest clones. The sequenced sample was peripheral blood. These receptors all come from an older man with acute or convalescent COVID-19.

As to this clone: This sample includes further DNA sequences coding for the same CDR3. The chain has TRBV3-1 (or the pseudogene TRBV3-2) and TRBJ1-2; D is perhaps TRBD1 (5 bases). The V end was cut by 5 bases, the J end by 4 bases, with 11 bases between. The CDR3 extends over 13 amino acids. In germline, CDR1 is LGHDT, CDR2 YNNKEL (reference sequence). CDR3 DNA: TGTGCCAGCAGCTCTGGACAAACCTATGGCTACACCTTC. Translated, it gives CASSSGQTYGYTF.

The V call is TRBV24-1, the J call TRBJ2-2, with D perhaps TRBD1 (7 bases). The CDR3 runs 17 residues. V gave up 5 bases and J gave up 6 bases, with 21 bases separating them. The germline V gene encodes CDR1 KGHDR and CDR2 SFDVKD. This CDR3 is CATSAVNGAGGPGELFF. The CDR3 DNA follows: TGTGCCACCAGTGCTGTGAATGGGGCAGGGGGGCCCGGGGAGCTGTTTTTT.

This sequence joins TRBV5-6 and TRBJ2-3, with a tentative D call TRBD2 (6 bases). V was trimmed by 0 bases and J by 1 base, leaving 12 bases between them. CDR1 SGHDT and CDR2 YYEEEE come from the germline V gene. The CDR3 loop spans 16 amino acids. For the CDR3, the DNA is TGTGCCAGCAGCTTGGCGAGGGAGCGGGGCACAGATACGCAGTATTTT. It specifies CASSLARERGTDTQYF. The complete variable domain, with remaining parts taken from reference TRBV5-6 and TRBJ2-3, reads DAGVTQSPTHLIKTRGQQVTLRCSPKSGHDTVSWYQQALGQGPQFIFQYYEEEERQRGNFPDRFSGHQFPNYSSELNVNALLLGDSALYLCASSLARERGTDTQYFGPGTRLTVL.

This sequence joins TRBV3-1 (or the pseudogene TRBV3-2) and TRBJ2-2, with 9 bases lining up with TRBD2. Germline values: CDR1 LGHDT, CDR2 YNNKEL (reference sequence). This CDR3 spans 17 amino acids. The V and J ends lost 1 base and 4 bases, in that order; junction bases with no gene match: 7. Written as DNA, the CDR3 is TGTGCCAGCAGCCAAGGAGCGGGGGGAACTACCACCGGGGAGCTGTTTTTT. Protein sequence: CASSQGAGGTTTGELFF.

The chain carries TRBV7-2 and TRBJ1-1, with D possibly TRBD1 on 5 matching bases. Germline loops: CDR1 SGHTA, CDR2 FQGNSA. V shed 1 base and J shed 8 bases, with 11 bases lying between them. The CDR3 covers 13 residues. The DNA for the CDR3 is TGTGCCAGCAGCTTAGGTCAGGGAAGGGAAGCTTTCTTT. It translates to CASSLGQGREAFF.

This clone was recorded once. The genes are TRBV6-5 and TRBJ1-2; 9 positions agree with TRBD1. There are 13 residues in the CDR3. Germline CDR1 and CDR2: MNHEY and SVGAGI. The junction had 7 bases not matched to a gene; V was cut back by 6 bases and J by 8 bases. The CDR3 loop reads CASSVDRGEGYTF. CDR3 DNA: TGTGCCAGCAGCGTTGACAGGGGGGAAGGCTACACCTTC.

The chain couples TRBV3-1 (or the pseudogene TRBV3-2) to TRBJ2-3, with D possibly matching TRBD1 (6 bases). V was shortened by 5 bases and J by 6 bases, with 24 bases between the two germline ends. In germline, CDR1 is LGHDT, CDR2 YNNKEL (reference sequence). This CDR3 region has 17 residues. Written as DNA, the CDR3 is TGTGCCAGCAGCGCGCACTTACCGGGACAAGTGGGGGATACGCAGTATTTT. This gives the protein CASSAHLPGQVGDTQYF.

CDR3 amino acids: CSVSGGGLNEQFF. The CDR3 DNA follows: TGCAGCGTTAGCGGGGGGGGCCTCAATGAGCAGTTCTTC. The rearrangement joins TRBV29-1 to TRBJ2-1; 10 bases map to TRBD2. The germline V gene encodes CDR1 SQVTM and CDR2 ANQGSEA. The CDR3 extends over 13 amino acids. Losses at the gene ends were 5 bases for V and 6 bases for J; bases not matched to a gene: 4.

This clone was counted a few times. The chain is built from TRBV18 and TRBJ2-7; D call uncertain. Germline-derived CDR1 and CDR2 are KGHSH and LQKENI. The CDR3 has 19 amino acids. V was trimmed by 2 bases and J by 0 bases, leaving 23 bases between them. CDR3 amino acids: CASSPSQRHPNALSYEQYF. The CDR3 region has the DNA TGTGCCAGCTCACCATCTCAGAGGCACCCTAATGCCCTCTCCTACGAGCAGTACTTC. Variable domain in full (rest from reference TRBV18 and TRBJ2-7): NAGVMQNPRHLVRRRGQEARLRCSPMKGHSHVYWYRQLPEEGLKFMVYLQKENIIDESGMPKERFSAEFPKEGPSILRIQQVVRGDSAAYFCASSPSQRHPNALSYEQYFGPGTRLTVT.

The V call is TRBV2, the J call TRBJ1-5; 7 positions match TRBD1. Trimming removed 4 bases from V and 3 bases from J; junction bases left unmatched: 3. Germline V gene lookup returns CDR1 SNHLY and CDR2 FYNNEI. The CDR3 consists of 14 residues. The CDR3 DNA reads TGTGCCAGCAGTGTACAGGGGAACAATCAGCCCCAGCATTTT. It encodes CASSVQGNNQPQHF.

This chain links TRBV27 with TRBJ2-7, with D perhaps TRBD2 (6 bases). This CDR3 has 15 amino acids. Looked up from germline, CDR1 is MNHEY and CDR2 is SMNVEV (reference sequence). The V and J ends lost 7 bases and 0 bases respectively, with 16 bases between them. The CDR3: CASTPRRGASYEQYF. The CDR3 coding sequence is TGTGCCAGCACCCCTAGGCGGGGAGCCTCCTACGAGCAGTACTTC.

For this clone: A much larger clone is a single base away; this may be a read error. The chain recombines TRBV7-2 with TRBJ1-6; 7 bases are shared with TRBD1. V shed 5 bases and J 6 bases; nucleotides not matched to a gene: 4. CDR1 and CDR2 from the germline V gene are SGHTA and FQGNSA. The CDR3 is 14 residues long. The CDR3 here is CASSPGQFNSPLHF. The CDR3, as DNA: TGTGCCAGCAGCCCGGGACAGTTTAATTCACCCCTCCACTTT.

The CDR3 is CASTHSKFQYF. The CDR3 DNA reads as TGTGCCAGCACCCACTCAAAGTTTCAGTACTTC. J is TRBJ2-4 and V is TRBV6-6, with D unclear. V was clipped by 7 bases and J by 11 bases, with 12 bases between them. CDR1 MNHNY and CDR2 SVGAGI come from the germline V gene (reference sequence). The CDR3 loop spans 11 amino acids.

The rearrangement links TRBV18 to TRBJ2-2; 8 nucleotides align to TRBD2. Germline assignment: CDR1 KGHSH and CDR2 LQKENI. The J segment lost 4 bases and the V segment lost 3 bases, leaving 10 bases of the junction unmatched. CDR3 size: 17 residues. The CDR3 coding sequence is TGTGCCAGCTCACCCGTTGCGGGGGGCCTTACCACCGGGGAGCTGTTTTTT. Translated, it gives CASSPVAGGLTTGELFF. The full variable domain, completed using reference TRBV18 and TRBJ2-2, is NAGVMQNPRHLVRRRGQEARLRCSPMKGHSHVYWYRQLPEEGLKFMVYLQKENIIDESGMPKERFSAEFPKEGPSILRIQQVVRGDSAAYFCASSPVAGGLTTGELFFGEGSRLTVL.

The V and J genes are TRBV5-1 and TRBJ2-5; a possible D gene is TRBD2 (6 bases). Trimming removed 4 bases at V and 7 bases at J, with 8 bases between. The CDR3 consists of 11 residues. Germline CDR1 reads SGHRS; CDR2 reads YFSETQ. The CDR3 loop is CASSAEGTQYF. Written as DNA, the CDR3 is TGCGCCAGCAGCGCGGAGGGGACCCAGTACTTC. The whole variable domain, remainder taken from reference TRBV5-1 and TRBJ2-5, is KAGVTQTPRYLIKTRGQQVTLSCSPISGHRSVSWYQQTPGQGLQFLFEYFSETQRNKGNFPGRFSGRQFSNSRSEMNVSTLELGDSALYLCASSAEGTQYFGPGTRLLVL.

This chain links TRBV11-3 with TRBJ2-1; 14 bases match TRBD2. Germline CDR1 is SGHNT and CDR2 is YENEEA. J lost 6 bases, V lost 5 bases, and 3 bases had no gene match. CDR3 length: 15 amino acids. CDR3 sequence reads: CASSRGLAGGNEQFF. CDR3 sequence (DNA): TGTGCCAGCAGCCGCGGACTAGCGGGGGGCAATGAGCAGTTCTTC.

The chain combines TRBV11-2 with TRBJ1-1; D gene uncertain. The CDR3 extends over 12 amino acids. V lost 5 bases to trimming and J lost 8 bases, with 12 bases between them. Germline CDR1 and CDR2: SGHAT and FQNNGV. The CDR3 DNA reads TGTGCCAGCAGCCCCCTTGCGAAAGAAGCTTTCTTT. Protein: CASSPLAKEAFF.

This clone appeared a few times. The chain is built from TRBV27 and TRBJ1-1; TRBD1 might be the D (5 bases). The V gene lost 10 bases and the J gene lost 9 bases, with 21 bases spanning the gap. CDR1 MNHEY and CDR2 SMNVEV come from the germline V gene (reference sequence). The CDR3 is 13 amino acids. DNA for the CDR3: TGTGCCACCACCGGGGGTAACGTGGGAAAAGCTTTCTTT. Its protein is CATTGGNVGKAFF.

The J gene is TRBJ2-1, the V gene TRBV7-3, with D possibly TRBD1 on 6 matching bases. The V end lost 2 bases, the J end lost 7 bases, and 9 bases lay between the germline ends. The CDR3 length is 13 residues. The germline V gene has CDR1 SGHTA and CDR2 FQGTGA. The CDR3 DNA reads TGTGCCAGCAGCTTATTCAGGGGTAATGAGCAGTTCTTC. Its translation: CASSLFRGNEQFF.

This clone turned up a few times. This rearrangement joins TRBV28 to TRBJ1-5; no clear D. Per the germline V gene, CDR1 is MDHEN and CDR2 is SYDVKM. V was pared by 6 bases and J by 4 bases, with 7 bases between. There are 12 residues in the CDR3. The CDR3 DNA follows: TGTGCCAGCAGCCCTTCTAATCAGCCCCAGCATTTT. Translated, it gives CASSPSNQPQHF.

This sequence joins TRBV11-3 and TRBJ2-5; 10 nucleotides line up with TRBD1. The CDR3 is 16 amino acids. The germline V gene encodes CDR1 SGHNT and CDR2 YENEEA. V shed 1 base and J 3 bases; nucleotides not matched to a gene: 5. CDR3 in amino acids: CASSLGTGTGEETQYF. CDR3 nucleotides: TGTGCCAGCAGCTTAGGGACCGGGACAGGGGAAGAGACCCAGTACTTC.

The CDR3 nucleotides are TGTGCCAGCAGCGTGACAGGGGAGGTAGGCAATGAGCAGTTCTTC. This translates into CASSVTGEVGNEQFF. The chain employs TRBV11-3 and TRBJ2-1, with TRBD1 identical over 8 bases. The J segment lost 6 bases and the V segment lost 5 bases, leaving 9 bases of the junction unmatched. The CDR3 length is 15 residues. CDR1 is SGHNT and CDR2 is YENEEA in the germline V gene.

This chain's CDR3 is CASRPGTGPYEQYF. DNA for the CDR3: TGTGCCAGCAGACCCGGGACAGGGCCCTACGAGCAGTACTTC. This rearrangement joins TRBV5-5 to TRBJ2-7, with 9 bases lining up with TRBD1. Looked up from germline, CDR1 is SGHKS and CDR2 is YYEKEE (reference sequence). This CDR3 is 14 amino acids long. V dropped 5 bases and J dropped 2; count of bases not matched to a gene: 5.

The J gene is TRBJ2-3, the V gene TRBV4-3; 9 nucleotides match TRBD2. The V segment lost 3 bases and the J segment 2 bases; nucleotides outside the gene matches: 12. Germline CDR1 is LGHNA and CDR2 is YSLEER. The CDR3 extends over 18 amino acids. CDR3 sequence: CASSHSKDIAGVTDTQYF. The CDR3 coding sequence is TGCGCCAGCAGCCACTCCAAGGACATAGCGGGGGTCACAGATACGCAGTATTTT.